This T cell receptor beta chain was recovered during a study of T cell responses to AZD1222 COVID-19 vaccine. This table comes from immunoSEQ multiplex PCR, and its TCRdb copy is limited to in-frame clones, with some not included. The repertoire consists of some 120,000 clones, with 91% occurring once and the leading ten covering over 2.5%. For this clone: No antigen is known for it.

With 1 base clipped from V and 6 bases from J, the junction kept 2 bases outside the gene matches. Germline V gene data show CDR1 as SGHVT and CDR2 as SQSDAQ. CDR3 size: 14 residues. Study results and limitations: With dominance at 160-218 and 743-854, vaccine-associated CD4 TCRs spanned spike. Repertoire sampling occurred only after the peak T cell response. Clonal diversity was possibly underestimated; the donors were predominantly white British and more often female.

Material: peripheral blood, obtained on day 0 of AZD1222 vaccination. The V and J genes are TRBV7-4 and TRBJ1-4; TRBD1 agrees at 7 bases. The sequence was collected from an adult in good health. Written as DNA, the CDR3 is TGTGCCAGCAGCTTAGTAGGGGGCTATGAAAAACTGTTTTTT. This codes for CASSLVGGYEKLFF.